The TCR beta chain described here comes from a study of shared clonotypes between healthy human individuals. Study-wide findings and caveats: Generation of non-shared clonotypes was less probable than generation of clonotypes shared by all four donors. Clonotypes that were shared across four donors made up around 4.6% of naive CD4 clonotypes. Across subsets, estimated richness was generally greater for naive than for memory populations.

A note on this clone: What it binds is not known.

Some clones are missing from TCRdb's copy, which holds only in-frame ones; the method was immunoSEQ multiplex PCR. The sample shows about 2 million clones, 85% to 95% of them seen only once. Per germline, CDR1 SNHLY and CDR2 FYNNEI. Trimming took 4 bases from V and 0 from J, leaving 10 bases between them. The CDR3 covers 14 residues. Positively selected for CCR7, the CD45RO-negative cells used as naive CD8 cells excluded terminally differentiated effector memory CD45RA+ cells. All of the donors resided in Nashville, Tennessee, and each was a Caucasian adult. Sequencing input: naive CD8+ T cells sorted from blood. The sequence was collected from a young man in good health. This chain uses TRBV2 with TRBJ2-7; weak D call: TRBD2 (7 bases). DNA for the CDR3: TGTGCCAGCAGTGTGGGGGGGCTCTCCTACGAGCAGTACTTC. It is translated as CASSVGGLSYEQYF.